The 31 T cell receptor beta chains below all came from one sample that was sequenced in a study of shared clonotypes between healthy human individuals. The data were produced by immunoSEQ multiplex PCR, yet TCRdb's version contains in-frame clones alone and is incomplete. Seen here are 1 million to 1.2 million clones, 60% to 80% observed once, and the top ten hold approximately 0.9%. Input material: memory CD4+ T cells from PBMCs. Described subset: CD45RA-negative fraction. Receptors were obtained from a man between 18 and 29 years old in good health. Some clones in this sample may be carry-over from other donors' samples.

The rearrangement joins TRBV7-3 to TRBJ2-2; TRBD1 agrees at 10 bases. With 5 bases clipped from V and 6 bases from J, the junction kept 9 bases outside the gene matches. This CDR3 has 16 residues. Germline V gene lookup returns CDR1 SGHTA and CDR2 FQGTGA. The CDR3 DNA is TGTGCCAGCAGCCGAGCACCGGGACAGGGGTCCGGGGAGCTGTTTTTT. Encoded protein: CASSRAPGQGSGELFF.

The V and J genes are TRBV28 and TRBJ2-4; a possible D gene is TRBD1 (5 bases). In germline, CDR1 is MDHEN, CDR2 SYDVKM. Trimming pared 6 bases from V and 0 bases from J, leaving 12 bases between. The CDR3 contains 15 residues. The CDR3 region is CASRPGWPAKNIQYF. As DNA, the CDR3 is TGTGCCAGCAGGCCAGGGTGGCCAGCCAAAAACATTCAGTACTTC.

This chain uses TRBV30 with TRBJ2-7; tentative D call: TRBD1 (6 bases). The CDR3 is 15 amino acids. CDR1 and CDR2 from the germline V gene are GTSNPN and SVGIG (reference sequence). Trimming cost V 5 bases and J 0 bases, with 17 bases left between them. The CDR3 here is CAWVPGDTRSYEQYF. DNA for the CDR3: TGTGCCTGGGTTCCCGGGGACACCCGCTCCTACGAGCAGTACTTC.

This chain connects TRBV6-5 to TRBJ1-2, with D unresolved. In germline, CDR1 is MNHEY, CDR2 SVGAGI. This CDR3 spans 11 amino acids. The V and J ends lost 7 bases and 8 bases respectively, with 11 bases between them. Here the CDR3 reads CASTTGAGYTF. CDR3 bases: TGTGCCAGCACAACGGGTGCGGGCTACACCTTC.

The CDR3: CASPSRSGRWDRETQYF. CDR3 nucleotide sequence: TGTGCAAGTCCCTCGCGAAGCGGGAGGTGGGACAGGGAGACCCAGTACTTC. This chain connects TRBV12-2 to TRBJ2-5; the table's D call TRBD2 went unverified against the DNA. TRBV12-2 is designated a pseudogene. This CDR3 spans 17 amino acids.

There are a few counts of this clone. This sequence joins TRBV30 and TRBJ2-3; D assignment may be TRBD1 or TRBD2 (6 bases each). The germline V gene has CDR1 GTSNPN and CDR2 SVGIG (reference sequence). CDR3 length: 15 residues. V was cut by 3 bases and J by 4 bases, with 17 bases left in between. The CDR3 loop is CAWRISGALADTQYF. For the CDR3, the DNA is TGTGCCTGGAGAATCTCGGGGGCGCTAGCAGATACGCAGTATTTT.

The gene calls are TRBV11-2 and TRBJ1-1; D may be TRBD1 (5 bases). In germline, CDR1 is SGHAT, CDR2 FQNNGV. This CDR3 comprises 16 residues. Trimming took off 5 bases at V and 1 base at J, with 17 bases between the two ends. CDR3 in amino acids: CASSGQGFLPNTEAFF. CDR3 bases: TGTGCCAGCAGCGGGCAGGGTTTTCTTCCGAACACTGAAGCTTTCTTT.

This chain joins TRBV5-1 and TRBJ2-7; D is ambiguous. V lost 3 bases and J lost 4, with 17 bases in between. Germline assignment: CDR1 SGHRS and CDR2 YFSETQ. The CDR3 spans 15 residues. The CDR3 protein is CASSWGSFEGYEQYF. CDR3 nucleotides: TGCGCCAGCAGCTGGGGAAGCTTCGAAGGATACGAGCAGTACTTC. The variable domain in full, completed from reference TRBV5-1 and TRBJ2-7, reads KAGVTQTPRYLIKTRGQQVTLSCSPISGHRSVSWYQQTPGQGLQFLFEYFSETQRNKGNFPGRFSGRQFSNSRSEMNVSTLELGDSALYLCASSWGSFEGYEQYFGPGTRLTVT.

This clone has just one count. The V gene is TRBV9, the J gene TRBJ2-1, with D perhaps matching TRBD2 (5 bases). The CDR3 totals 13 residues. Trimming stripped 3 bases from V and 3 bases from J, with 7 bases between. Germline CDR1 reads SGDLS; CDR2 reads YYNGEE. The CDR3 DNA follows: TGTGCCAGCAGCGGGAGGCACTACAATGAGCAGTTCTTC. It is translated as CASSGRHYNEQFF.

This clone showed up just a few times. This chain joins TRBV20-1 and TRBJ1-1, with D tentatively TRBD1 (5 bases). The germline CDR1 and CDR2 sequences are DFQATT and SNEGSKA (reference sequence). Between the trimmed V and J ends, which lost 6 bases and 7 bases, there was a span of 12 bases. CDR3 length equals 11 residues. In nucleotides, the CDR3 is TGCAGTGCAAAGAGGGGAGGTGAAGCTTTCTTT. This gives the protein CSAKRGGEAFF.

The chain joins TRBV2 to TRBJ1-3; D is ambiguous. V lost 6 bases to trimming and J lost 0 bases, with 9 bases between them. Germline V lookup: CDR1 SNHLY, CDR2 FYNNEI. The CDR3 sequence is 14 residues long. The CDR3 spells CASRVQVSGNTIYF. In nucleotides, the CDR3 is TGTGCCAGCAGAGTGCAGGTCTCTGGAAACACCATATATTTT.

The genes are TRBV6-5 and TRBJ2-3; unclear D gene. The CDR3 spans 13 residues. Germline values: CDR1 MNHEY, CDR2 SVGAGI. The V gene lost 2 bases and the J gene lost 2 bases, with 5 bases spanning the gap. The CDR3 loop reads CASSYPATDTQYF. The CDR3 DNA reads TGTGCCAGCAGTTACCCCGCCACAGATACGCAGTATTTT.

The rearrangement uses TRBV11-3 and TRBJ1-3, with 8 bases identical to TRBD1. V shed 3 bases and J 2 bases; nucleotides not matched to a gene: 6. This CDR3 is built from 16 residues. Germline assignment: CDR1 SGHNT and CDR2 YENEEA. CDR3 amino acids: CASSLGQGAAGNTIYF. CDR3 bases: TGTGCCAGCAGCTTGGGCCAGGGGGCTGCTGGAAACACCATATATTTT.

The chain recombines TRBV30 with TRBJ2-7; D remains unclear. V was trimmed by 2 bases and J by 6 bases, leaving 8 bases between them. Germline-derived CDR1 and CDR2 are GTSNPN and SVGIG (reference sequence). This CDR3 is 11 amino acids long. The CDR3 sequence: CAWSHASEQYF. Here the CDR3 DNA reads TGTGCCTGGAGTCACGCGTCCGAGCAGTACTTC.

This CDR3 reads CASSLVMTGGKGETQYF. DNA for the CDR3: TGTGCCAGCAGTTTAGTTATGACAGGGGGGAAGGGAGAGACCCAGTACTTC. The chain is built from TRBV27 and TRBJ2-5; 9 bases line up with TRBD1. Germline V gene lookup returns CDR1 MNHEY and CDR2 SMNVEV (reference sequence). J was trimmed by 4 bases and V by 2 bases; bases with no gene match: 11. The CDR3 length is 17 residues.

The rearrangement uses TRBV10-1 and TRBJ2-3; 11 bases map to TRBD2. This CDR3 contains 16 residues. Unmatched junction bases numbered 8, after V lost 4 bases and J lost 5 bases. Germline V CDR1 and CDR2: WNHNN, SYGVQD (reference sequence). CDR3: CASSGKTSGVQDTQYF. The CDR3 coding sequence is TGCGCCAGCAGTGGTAAGACTAGCGGGGTTCAAGATACGCAGTATTTT.

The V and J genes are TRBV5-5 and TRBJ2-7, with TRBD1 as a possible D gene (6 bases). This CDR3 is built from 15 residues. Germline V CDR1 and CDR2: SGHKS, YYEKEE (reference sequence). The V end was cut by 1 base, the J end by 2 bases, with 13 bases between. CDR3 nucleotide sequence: TGTGCCAGCAGCTTGCGCAGGGGCGCCCCCTACGAGCAGTACTTC. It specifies CASSLRRGAPYEQYF. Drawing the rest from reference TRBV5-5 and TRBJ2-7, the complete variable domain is DAGVTQSPTHLIKTRGQQVTLRCSPISGHKSVSWYQQVLGQGPQFIFQYYEKEERGRGNFPDRFSARQFPNYSSELNVNALLLGDSALYLCASSLRRGAPYEQYFGPGTRLTVT.

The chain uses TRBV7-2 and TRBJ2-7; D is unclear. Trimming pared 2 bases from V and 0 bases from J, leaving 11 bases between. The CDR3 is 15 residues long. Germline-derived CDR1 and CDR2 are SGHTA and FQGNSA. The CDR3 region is CASSLRRHASYEQYF. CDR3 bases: TGTGCCAGCAGCTTAAGGCGACACGCCTCCTACGAGCAGTACTTC.

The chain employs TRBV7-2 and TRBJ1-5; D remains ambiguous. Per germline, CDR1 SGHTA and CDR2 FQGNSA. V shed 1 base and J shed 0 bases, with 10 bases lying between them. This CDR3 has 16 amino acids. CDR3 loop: CASSLVGSNSNQPQHF. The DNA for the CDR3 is TGTGCCAGCAGCTTAGTTGGTTCAAATAGCAATCAGCCCCAGCATTTT.

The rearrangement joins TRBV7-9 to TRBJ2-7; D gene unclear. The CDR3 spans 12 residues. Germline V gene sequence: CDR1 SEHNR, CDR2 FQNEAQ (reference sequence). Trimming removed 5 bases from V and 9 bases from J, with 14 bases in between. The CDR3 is CASSRAASGQYF. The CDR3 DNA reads TGTGCCAGCAGCCGGGCCGCCTCCGGGCAGTACTTC.

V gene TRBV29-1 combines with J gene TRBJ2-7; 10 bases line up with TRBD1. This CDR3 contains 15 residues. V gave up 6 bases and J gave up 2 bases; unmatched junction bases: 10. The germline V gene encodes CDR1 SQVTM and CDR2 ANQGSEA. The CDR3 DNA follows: TGCAGCGTGACCGGGACAGGGGTCTTGCCCTACGAGCAGTACTTC. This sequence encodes CSVTGTGVLPYEQYF.

CDR3 nucleotides: TGTGCCAGCAGCGTCACAAGCTCTGGAAACACCATATATTTT. It yields the protein CASSVTSSGNTIYF. This chain joins TRBV7-8 and TRBJ1-3, with D uncertain. The V and J ends lost 5 bases and 0 bases respectively, with 8 bases between them. The CDR3 spans 14 residues. Per the germline V gene, CDR1 is SGHVS and CDR2 is FQNEAQ. Looking up the rest from reference TRBV7-8 and TRBJ1-3 gives the full variable domain: GAGVSQSPRYKVAKRGQDVALRCDPISGHVSLFWYQQALGQGPEFLTYFQNEAQLDKSGLPSDRFFAERPEGSVSTLKIQRTQQEDSAVYLCASSVTSSGNTIYFGEGSWLTVV.

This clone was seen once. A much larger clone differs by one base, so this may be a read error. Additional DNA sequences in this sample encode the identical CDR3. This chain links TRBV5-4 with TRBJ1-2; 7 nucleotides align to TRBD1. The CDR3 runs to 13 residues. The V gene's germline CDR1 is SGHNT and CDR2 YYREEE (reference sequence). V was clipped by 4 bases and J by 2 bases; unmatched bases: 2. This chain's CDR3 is CASSLDRNYGYTF. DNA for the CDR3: TGTGCCAGCAGCCTGGACAGGAACTATGGCTACACCTTC.

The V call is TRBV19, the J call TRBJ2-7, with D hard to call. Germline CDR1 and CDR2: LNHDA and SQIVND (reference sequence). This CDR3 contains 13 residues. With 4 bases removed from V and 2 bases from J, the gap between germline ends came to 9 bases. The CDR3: CASSKASTYEQYF. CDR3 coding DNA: TGTGCCAGTAGTAAGGCCAGCACCTACGAGCAGTACTTC. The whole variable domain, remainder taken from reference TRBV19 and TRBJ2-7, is DGGITQSPKYLFRKEGQNVTLSCEQNLNHDAMYWYRQDPGQGLRLIYYSQIVNDFQKGDIAEGYSVSREKKESFPLTVTSAQKNPTAFYLCASSKASTYEQYFGPGTRLTVT.

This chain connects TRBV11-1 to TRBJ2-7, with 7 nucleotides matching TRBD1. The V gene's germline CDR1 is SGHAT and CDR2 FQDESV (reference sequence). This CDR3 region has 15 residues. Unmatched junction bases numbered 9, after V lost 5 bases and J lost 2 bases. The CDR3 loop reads CASSLLTGTTYEQYF. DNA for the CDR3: TGTGCCAGCAGCCTACTGACAGGGACCACCTACGAGCAGTACTTC.

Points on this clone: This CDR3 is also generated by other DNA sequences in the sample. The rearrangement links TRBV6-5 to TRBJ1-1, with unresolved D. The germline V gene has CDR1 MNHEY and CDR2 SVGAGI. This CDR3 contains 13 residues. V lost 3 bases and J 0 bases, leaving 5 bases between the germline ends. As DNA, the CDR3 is TGTGCCAGCAGTTATGAGGTGAACACTGAAGCTTTCTTT. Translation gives CASSYEVNTEAFF.

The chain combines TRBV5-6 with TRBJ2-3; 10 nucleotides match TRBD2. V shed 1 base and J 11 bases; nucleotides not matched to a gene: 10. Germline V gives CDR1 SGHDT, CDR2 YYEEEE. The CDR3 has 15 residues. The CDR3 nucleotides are TGTGCCAGCAGCTTGTGGGGGCTAGCGGGAGCTCAGCAGTATTTT. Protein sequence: CASSLWGLAGAQQYF.

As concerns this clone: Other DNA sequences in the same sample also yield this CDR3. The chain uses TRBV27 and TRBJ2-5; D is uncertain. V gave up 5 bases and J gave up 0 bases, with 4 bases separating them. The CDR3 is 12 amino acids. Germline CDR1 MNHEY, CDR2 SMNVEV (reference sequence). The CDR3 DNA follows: TGTGCCAGCAGTCTGCACCAAGAGACCCAGTACTTC. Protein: CASSLHQETQYF.

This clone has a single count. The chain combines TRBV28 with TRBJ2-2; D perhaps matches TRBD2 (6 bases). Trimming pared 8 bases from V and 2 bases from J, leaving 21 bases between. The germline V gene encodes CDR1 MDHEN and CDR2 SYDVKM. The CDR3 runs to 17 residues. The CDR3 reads CASAPRAGNLNTGELFF. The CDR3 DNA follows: TGTGCCAGCGCTCCCCGGGCGGGGAATCTAAACACCGGGGAGCTGTTTTTT.

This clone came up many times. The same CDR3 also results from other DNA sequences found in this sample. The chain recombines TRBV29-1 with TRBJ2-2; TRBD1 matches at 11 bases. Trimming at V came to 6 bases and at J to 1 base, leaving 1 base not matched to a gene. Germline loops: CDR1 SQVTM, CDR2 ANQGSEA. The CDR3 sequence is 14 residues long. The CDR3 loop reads CSVGTGGNTGELFF. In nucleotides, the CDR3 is TGCAGCGTCGGGACAGGGGGGAACACCGGGGAGCTGTTTTTT.

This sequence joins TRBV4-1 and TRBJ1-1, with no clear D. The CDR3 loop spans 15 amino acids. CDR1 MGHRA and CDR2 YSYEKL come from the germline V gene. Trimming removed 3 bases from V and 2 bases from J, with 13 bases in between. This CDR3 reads CASSHPLERNTEAFF. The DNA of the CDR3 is TGCGCCAGCAGCCATCCATTGGAACGAAACACTGAAGCTTTCTTT.